These T cell receptor beta chains were read from a single sample in a study of cytomegalovirus exposure and HLA in healthy donors. This table comes from immunoSEQ multiplex PCR, and its TCRdb copy is limited to in-frame clones, with some not included. The table shows 100,000 to 150,000 clones, with roughly four fifths occurring only once. Sequencing was done on a sample of PBMCs. These receptors came from a woman aged 55-70 years in good health and CMV-seropositive. The CDR3 runs from the conserved cysteine through the conserved F or W. D genes are given only for firm matches. Clone size, where shown, is once, few, many, or a class for clones that have expanded.

15	TRBV5-1	TRBD1	-	TRBJ2-7	TGCGCCAGCAGCCGTGGGACAGGGCGATCCTACGAGCAGTACTTC	CASSRGTGRSYEQYF
19	TRBV4-1	TRBD1	-	TRBJ1-5	TGCGCCAGCAGCCAAGAACCCTGGACAGGGGGATATAGCAATCAGCCCCAGCATTTT	CASSQEPWTGGYSNQPQHF
15	TRBV5-1	-	-	TRBJ2-5	TGCGCCAGCAGCCTTAGCGGCCGAGGGAAAGAGACCCAGTACTTC	CASSLSGRGKETQYF
12	TRBV12-5	-	-	TRBJ1-6	TGTGCTAGTGGTCGGGCGGGTGGCCCCCTCCACTTT	CASGRAGGPLHF
11	TRBV30	-	-	TRBJ1-2	TGTGCCTGGAGTAACAGATATGGCTACACCTTC	CAWSNRYGYTF
15	TRBV6-5	-	-	TRBJ2-7	TGTGCCAGCAGTCGCACAGGGACCCAGTCCTACGAGCAGTACTTC	CASSRTGTQSYEQYF
13	TRBV30	-	-	TRBJ2-2	TGTGCCTGGAACTTGAGGTATCCCGGGGAGCTGTTTTTT	CAWNLRYPGELFF
15	TRBV4-2	TRBD1	-	TRBJ1-1	TGTGCCAGCAGCGCTAAAACCACCGGGACAGTTGAAGCTTTCTTT	CASSAKTTGTVEAFF
15	TRBV27	TRBD1	-	TRBJ1-4	TGTGCCAGCGGGACAGGGACCTCAACTAATGAAAAACTGTTTTTT	CASGTGTSTNEKLFF
15	TRBV14	-	-	TRBJ2-1	TGTGCCAGCATAAGATCCCCACAGGGCTCCAATGAGCAGTTCTTC	CASIRSPQGSNEQFF
17	TRBV5-1	TRBD2	-	TRBJ2-2	TGCGCCAGCAGCTTTCGACTAGCGGGAGGTGGAACCGGGGAGCTGTTTTTT	CASSFRLAGGGTGELFF
14	TRBV6-6	TRBD1	-	TRBJ1-3	TGTGCCATCAGCAGAGGGACAGAAGGAAACACCATATATTTT	CAISRGTEGNTIYF
16	TRBV4-1	TRBD2	-	TRBJ2-2	TGCGCCAGCCGACAACTAGCGGGAGAAGGAACCGGGGAGCTGTTTTTT	CASRQLAGEGTGELFF
16	TRBV27	-	once	TRBJ2-7	TGTGCCAGCAGTTCCCGTGGGTGGGAGGCCTACTACGAGCAGTACTTC	CASSSRGWEAYYEQYF
15	TRBV19	TRBD1	-	TRBJ1-2	TGTGCCAGTAGTACCCCGGGACAGGGTTCATATGGCTACACCTTC	CASSTPGQGSYGYTF
16	TRBV19	-	-	TRBJ1-2	TGTGCCAGTAGTATCTTCGGGGGAATTCCTAACTATGGCTACACCTTC	CASSIFGGIPNYGYTF
14	TRBV27	TRBD1	-	TRBJ1-2	TGTGCCAGCAGTCCCGGGGACAGATCCTATGGCTACACCTTC	CASSPGDRSYGYTF
14	TRBV19	-	-	TRBJ2-1	TGTGCCAGTAGTGCCGCGGGCTCCTACAATGAGCAGTTCTTC	CASSAAGSYNEQFF
15	TRBV7-2	-	-	TRBJ2-1	TGTGCCTCCGGAGGGGCTAGCATGTCCTACAATGAGCAGTTCTTC	CASGGASMSYNEQFF
12	TRBV29-1	-	-	TRBJ2-7	TGCAGCGTTGTCGTATCCTCCTACGAGCAGTACTTC	CSVVVSSYEQYF
16	TRBV7-8	TRBD1	-	TRBJ2-7	TGTGCCAGCAGCTTAGCGTTGGGACAGGTTCCGAGGGAGCAGTACTTC	CASSLALGQVPREQYF
12	TRBV28	-	-	TRBJ1-2	TGTGCCAGCAGCCTAGAAGGCTCTGGCTACACCTTC	CASSLEGSGYTF